This entry lists 17 T cell receptor beta chains sequenced from one sample in a study of blood T cell repertoires in COVID-19. TCRdb's table, derived via immunoSEQ multiplex PCR, lists solely in-frame clones and lacks some. Of about 210,000 clones listed, 80% to 85% are singletons. Sequenced sample: PBMCs or T cells enriched from blood (not recorded which). All receptors derive from a woman aged 45 to 65 with acute COVID-19.

V and J are TRBV18 and TRBJ1-1, with 11 bases identical to TRBD1. V was pared by 6 bases and J by 1 base, with 1 base of the junction left unmatched. Germline-derived CDR1 and CDR2 are KGHSH and LQKENI. This CDR3 has 14 residues. The CDR3 coding sequence is TGTGCCAGCTCTGGGACAGGGGGGAACACTGAAGCTTTCTTT. Its translation is CASSGTGGNTEAFF.

DNA of the CDR3: TGTGCCAGCAGTGGGACTAGCGGGGCGAAGAGACGCACAGATACGCAGTATTTT. Translating gives CASSGTSGAKRRTDTQYF. V is TRBV2 and J is TRBJ2-3; 12 bases are shared with TRBD2. The CDR3 contains 18 residues. Germline CDR1 SNHLY, CDR2 FYNNEI. Trimming took 4 bases from V and 1 from J; bases not matched to a gene: 9.

The CDR3: CASSYSTGSNQPQHF. The CDR3 DNA sequence: TGTGCCAGCAGTTACTCCACGGGTAGCAATCAGCCCCAGCATTTT. The chain is built from TRBV6-5 and TRBJ1-5; D gene unclear. V gave up 0 bases and J gave up 0 bases, with 6 bases separating them. Germline values: CDR1 MNHEY, CDR2 SVGAGI. The CDR3 loop spans 15 amino acids.

This clone was detected a few times. V gene TRBV11-3 combines with J gene TRBJ2-3; no reliable D call. The CDR3 consists of 12 residues. V was trimmed by 3 bases and J by 9 bases, leaving 10 bases between them. Germline V gene sequence: CDR1 SGHNT, CDR2 YENEEA. The CDR3 loop is CASSFFSSTQYF. The CDR3 nucleotides read TGTGCCAGCAGCTTCTTTAGTTCCACGCAGTATTTT. The full variable domain, its missing parts supplied by reference TRBV11-3 and TRBJ2-3, is EAGVVQSPRYKIIEKKQPVAFWCNPISGHNTLYWYLQNLGQGPELLIRYENEEAVDDSQLPKDRFSAERLKGVDSTLKIQPAELGDSAVYLCASSFFSSTQYFGPGTRLTVL.

The V call is TRBV19, the J call TRBJ2-7; 8 bases are shared with TRBD1. The CDR3 has 13 amino acids. CDR1 LNHDA and CDR2 SQIVND come from the germline V gene (reference sequence). Trimming cost V 7 bases and J 3 bases; bases outside gene matches: 5. The CDR3 protein is CASKLDRGYEQYF. Here the CDR3 DNA reads TGTGCCAGTAAACTAGACAGGGGCTACGAGCAGTACTTC. The full variable domain, rest sourced from reference TRBV19 and TRBJ2-7, is DGGITQSPKYLFRKEGQNVTLSCEQNLNHDAMYWYRQDPGQGLRLIYYSQIVNDFQKGDIAEGYSVSREKKESFPLTVTSAQKNPTAFYLCASKLDRGYEQYFGPGTRLTVT.

The chain employs TRBV5-1 and TRBJ1-3; 8 bases agree with TRBD1. V shed 0 bases and J 2 bases; nucleotides not matched to a gene: 4. The CDR3 covers 16 residues. The germline V gene encodes CDR1 SGHRS and CDR2 YFSETQ. As DNA, the CDR3 is TGCGCCAGCAGCTTGGGACAGGGGTCTACTGGAAACACCATATATTTT. Its protein is CASSLGQGSTGNTIYF.

The gene calls are TRBV11-2 and TRBJ2-2, with 14 bases aligning to TRBD2. The CDR3 runs 17 residues. After removal of 7 bases from V and 1 base from J, the junction contained 5 bases not matched to a gene. Germline CDR1 is SGHAT and CDR2 is FQNNGV. Written as DNA, the CDR3 is TGTGCCAGCACCAGACTAGCGGGGGGGAGGAACACCGGGGAGCTGTTTTTT. Translated, it gives CASTRLAGGRNTGELFF.

The sample holds one count of this clone. The chain is built from TRBV5-6 and TRBJ2-7, with 9 bases aligning to TRBD1. Losses at the gene ends were 6 bases for V and 2 bases for J; bases not matched to a gene: 6. Germline V lookup: CDR1 SGHDT, CDR2 YYEEEE. CDR3 size: 14 residues. The CDR3 region is CASNSGQGTYEQYF. DNA for the CDR3: TGTGCCAGCAACTCCGGACAGGGGACCTACGAGCAGTACTTC.

The chain links TRBV2 to TRBJ1-1; D is undetermined. This CDR3 region has 14 residues. In germline, CDR1 is SNHLY, CDR2 FYNNEI. The V and J ends lost 3 bases and 2 bases respectively, with 10 bases between them. CDR3 bases: TGTGCCAGCAGTGATCGCCAGGTCAACACTGAAGCTTTCTTT. It specifies CASSDRQVNTEAFF.

The chain employs TRBV30 and TRBJ2-7; possible D gene TRBD1, 6 bases. This CDR3 has 12 amino acids. The V gene lost 5 bases and the J gene lost 0 bases, with 8 bases spanning the gap. The germline V gene encodes CDR1 GTSNPN and CDR2 SVGIG (reference sequence). The CDR3 reads CAWGDNSYEQYF. CDR3 sequence (DNA): TGTGCCTGGGGGGACAACTCCTACGAGCAGTACTTC.

This sequence joins TRBV28 and TRBJ1-2, with D possibly TRBD1 on 5 matching bases. This CDR3 has 11 residues. Germline V CDR1 and CDR2: MDHEN, SYDVKM. Between the trimmed V and J ends, which lost 6 bases and 5 bases, there was a span of 7 bases. This chain's CDR3 is CASREGYGYTF. The CDR3 bases are TGTGCCAGCAGGGAGGGGTATGGCTACACCTTC.

This sequence joins TRBV3-1 (or the pseudogene TRBV3-2) and TRBJ2-7; 8 nucleotides line up with TRBD2. The germline gives CDR1 LGHDT, CDR2 YNNKEL (reference sequence). This CDR3 contains 20 residues. Trimming took 4 bases from V and 0 from J; bases not matched to a gene: 20. In DNA, the CDR3 is TGTGCCAGCAGCCCTCGGGATTGGAGCGGGGGACCCATGGGCTCCTACGAGCAGTACTTC. Protein product: CASSPRDWSGGPMGSYEQYF.

The J gene is TRBJ2-7, the V gene TRBV2; D not certain. From germline, CDR1 is SNHLY and CDR2 FYNNEI. The CDR3 has 12 amino acids. The V end lost 6 bases, the J end lost 0 bases, and 6 bases lay between the germline ends. DNA for the CDR3: TGTGCCAGCAGGGGCAGCTCCTACGAGCAGTACTTC. Amino acids: CASRGSSYEQYF.

This chain connects TRBV5-1 to TRBJ2-7; TRBD2 matches at 11 bases. The trim removed 3 bases at V and 1 base at J, leaving 0 bases unmatched. This CDR3 comprises 14 residues. Per the germline V gene, CDR1 is SGHRS and CDR2 is YFSETQ. The CDR3 region is CASSWTSGSYEQYF. The CDR3 nucleotides are TGCGCCAGCAGCTGGACTAGCGGGTCCTACGAGCAGTACTTC.

The chain recombines TRBV23-1 with TRBJ2-7, with D tentatively TRBD2 (5 bases). TRBV23-1 is reported as an ORF; its role is uncertain. The V end was cut by 6 bases, the J end by 3 bases, with 18 bases between. This CDR3 region has 15 residues. The CDR3 sequence is CASSGLGPAYYEQYF. DNA of the CDR3: TGCGCCAGCAGCGGACTCGGTCCAGCTTACTACGAGCAGTACTTC.

This chain connects TRBV29-1 to TRBJ2-7; 9 positions agree with TRBD1. V lost 5 bases, J lost 1 base, and 9 bases stayed unmatched. Germline loops: CDR1 SQVTM, CDR2 ANQGSEA. CDR3 length: 15 residues. The CDR3 DNA reads TGCAGCGTTCATAAAACAGGGGGCGAATCCTACGAGCAGTACTTC. Amino acid sequence: CSVHKTGGESYEQYF.

This clone was picked up a small number of times. The chain has TRBV10-3 and TRBJ2-5, with 10 bases lining up with TRBD1. The ends lost 10 bases at V and 2 bases at J; junction bases unmatched: 7. The CDR3 is made up of 14 amino acids. CDR1 is ENHRY and CDR2 is SYGVKD in the germline V gene. CDR3 DNA: TGTGCCACCGGGGGGACAGGGGCACAAGAGACCCAGTACTTC. Translating gives CATGGTGAQETQYF.